The 27 T cell receptor delta chains below were found in one sample sequenced in a study of gamma-delta T cells after stem cell transplantation. TCRdb re-analyzed the RT-PCR reads via CATT. Here the sample spans approximately 3,100 delta-chain clones, 30% being singletons. Material: gamma-delta T cells. These receptors all stem from a human donor. It is not recorded whose cells these are; they may come from a transplant donor.

Comment on this clone: A read error is possible here, since a much larger clone lies one base away. The chain recombines TRDV2 with TRDJ3, with 9 bases fitting TRDD3. The CDR3 spans 20 residues. CDR1 GEAIGNYY and CDR2 EKD come from the germline V gene. The CDR3 DNA follows: TGTGCCTGTGACTTCGTACTGGGGGAAGCTAGCTCCTGGGACACCCGACAGACGTTTTTC. Translation gives CACDFVLGEASSWDTRQTFF.

Note on this clone: This is likely an artifact of a read error, given a far larger clone one base away. Other nucleotide sequences from this sample produce the same CDR3. The genes are TRDV1 and TRDJ1; 10 positions match TRDD3. Germline CDR1 is TSWWSYY and CDR2 is QGS. The CDR3 consists of 22 residues. The DNA of the CDR3 is TGTGCCCTTGGGGAAAGTCCTTCCCCCCGTCGGTGGGGGATACCCCGCGGGGATAAACTCATCTTT. Translation gives CALGESPSPRRWGIPRGDKLIF.

Turning to this clone: A read error is the likely source, as a far larger clone sits one nucleotide away. V usage is TRDV3 and J usage is TRDJ1; D unresolved. This CDR3 spans 16 amino acids. Germline CDR1 and CDR2: TVYSNPD and GDNSRS (reference sequence). The CDR3 DNA sequence: TGTGCCCTCGCAACGTATGGATCAGGATTCACCGATAAACCCATCTTT. Protein product: CALATYGSGFTDKPIF.

Concerning this clone: This probably arose from a read error, given a far larger clone one base away. V is TRDV2 and J is TRDJ1, with TRDD3 matching over 9 bases. The V gene end was trimmed by 1 base and the J gene end by 6 bases; junction bases not matched to a gene: 5. The CDR3 totals 14 residues. Germline assignment: CDR1 GEAIGNYY and CDR2 EKD. CDR3 sequence: CACDTLGEPYKLIF. CDR3 DNA: TGTGCCTGTGACACACTGGGGGAGCCCTATAAACTCATCTTT.

Turning to this clone: A far bigger clonotype differs at one base, so this is likely a read error. This chain connects TRDV2 to TRDJ1; D might be TRDD3 (5 bases). CDR1 is GEAIGNYY, CDR2 EKD, per germline. Trimming removed 5 bases from V and 1 base from J, with 16 bases in between. The length of the CDR3 is 15 residues. The DNA of the CDR3 is TGTGCCTGTGGCACGTTAGGGGGGGCCACCGATAAACTCATCTTT. Protein sequence: CACGTLGGATDKLIF.

Relative to its sample, this clone is medium-sized (0.01 to 0.1%). The chain employs TRDV2 and TRDJ1; 13 bases are a match to TRDD3. Germline V CDR1 and CDR2: GEAIGNYY, EKD. J gave up 3 bases and V 1 base, and 16 bases lay outside the gene matches. This CDR3 has 20 residues. CDR3 in amino acids: CACDTELGDTRGIEADKLIF. The CDR3 region has the DNA TGTGCCTGTGACACAGAACTGGGGGATACGCGGGGGATTGAGGCCGATAAACTCATCTTT.

Concerning this clone itself: One base separates it from a far larger clone, so it is likely a read error. At the DNA level, this CDR3 is encoded by other sequences in the same sample as well. J is TRDJ1 and V is TRDV2; TRDD3 matches at 11 bases. CDR3 size: 15 residues. CDR1 and CDR2 (germline): GEAIGNYY, EKD. Here the CDR3 reads CACDTLGDTSDKLIF. CDR3 DNA: TGTGCCTGCGACACCCTGGGGGATACTTCCGATAAACTCATCTTT.

The rearrangement links TRDV1 to TRDJ1, with 9 bases matching TRDD3. CDR1 and CDR2 (germline): TSWWSYY, QGS. Trimming at V came to 1 base and at J to 3 bases, leaving 21 bases not matched to a gene. The CDR3 sequence is 21 residues long. For the CDR3, the DNA is TGTGCTCTTGGGGAACGCCACCGGGGGAGGACTGGGGGACCGTACGCCGATAAACTCATCTTT. It encodes CALGERHRGRTGGPYADKLIF.

This clone turned up a few times. With only one base between it and a far larger clone, this is likely a read error. The same CDR3 is also encoded by other DNA sequences in this sample. The chain couples TRDV1 to TRDJ1; 10 bases agree with TRDD3. Germline loops: CDR1 TSWWSYY, CDR2 QGS. With V trimmed by 2 bases and J by 8 bases, 29 bases remained unmatched. The length of the CDR3 is 22 residues. Written as DNA, the CDR3 is TGTGCTCTTGGGGAAAGTCCTTCCCCCCGTCGGTGGGGGATACCCCGCGGGGACAAACTCATCTTT. Protein product: CALGESPSPRRWGIPRGDKLIF.

As concerns this clone: A much larger clone is a single base away; this may be a read error. This chain links TRDV2 with TRDJ1, with TRDD3 as a possible D gene (6 bases). The CDR3 runs to 17 residues. Trimming cost V 2 bases and J 3 bases, with 21 bases left between them. Germline V CDR1 and CDR2: GEAIGNYY, EKD. In nucleotides, the CDR3 is TGTGCCTGTGACAGAAGTCGTTGGGAGATACGATCCGATAAACTCATCTTT. Encoded protein: CACDRSRWEIRSDKLIF.

This clone turned up a few times. The CDR3 protein is CACDTLVLGDTQSDKLIF. The CDR3 region has the DNA TGTGCCTGTGACACTCTGGTACTGGGGGATACGCAGTCCGATAAACTCATCTTT. This rearrangement joins TRDV2 to TRDJ1, with 13 nucleotides matching TRDD3. The CDR3 has 18 amino acids. Germline assignment: CDR1 GEAIGNYY and CDR2 EKD. V was clipped by 1 base and J by 3 bases; unmatched bases: 10.

As to this clone: With only one base between it and a far larger clone, this is likely a read error. This same CDR3 is encoded by further DNA sequences in the sample. V gene TRDV2 combines with J gene TRDJ1, with TRDD3 identical over 8 bases. The V gene's germline CDR1 is GEAIGNYY and CDR2 EKD. This CDR3 comprises 17 residues. In DNA form, the CDR3 reads TGTGCCTGTCTGAGACTGGGGGGATCGAGTGGGTCCGATAAGCTCATCTTT. Its protein product is CACLRLGGSSGSDKLIF.

By share of the sample, this clone is medium-sized. This sequence joins TRDV1 and TRDJ1; TRDD3 agrees at 9 bases. The CDR3 sequence is 18 residues long. The germline CDR1 and CDR2 sequences are TSWWSYY and QGS. J gave up 6 bases and V 2 bases, and 16 bases lay outside the gene matches. The CDR3 region has the DNA TGTGCTCTTGGGGAAATAAGGACCCGTCGACTGGGGGACAATAAACTCATCTTT. It yields the protein CALGEIRTRRLGDNKLIF.

Concerning this clone itself: A far larger clone is a single base away, which makes a read error likely. The V call is TRDV2, the J call TRDJ1; 7 positions agree with TRDD3. CDR1 GEAIGNYY and CDR2 EKD come from the germline V gene. CDR3 length: 15 amino acids. This CDR3 reads CACGTVGDRPDKLIF. The CDR3 nucleotides are TGTGCCTGTGGCACCGTAGGGGATAGGCCCGATAAACTCATCTTT.

Points on this clone: This is likely an artifact of a read error, given a far larger clone one base away. Other DNA sequences in this specimen translate into the identical CDR3. V and J are TRDV1 and TRDJ1; 10 bases match TRDD3. The germline V gene has CDR1 TSWWSYY and CDR2 QGS. This CDR3 region has 22 residues. The CDR3, as DNA: TGTGCTCTTGGGGAAAGTCCTTCCCCCCGTCGGTGGGGGATACCCCGCGGGGATAAGCTCATCTTT. Its protein product is CALGESPSPRRWGIPRGDKLIF.

The CDR3 loop is CACDTTTGGYPRGTDKLIF. CDR3 nucleotide sequence: TGTGCCTGTGACACAACTACTGGGGGATACCCGAGGGGGACCGATAAACTCATCTTT. The chain is built from TRDV2 and TRDJ1; 12 nucleotides match TRDD3. Germline CDR1 is GEAIGNYY and CDR2 is EKD. Trimming cost V 1 base and J 2 bases; bases outside gene matches: 13. The CDR3 totals 19 residues.

Judged by abundance, this clone is medium-sized. The V call is TRDV2, the J call TRDJ3, with TRDD3 matching over 11 bases. Germline loops: CDR1 GEAIGNYY, CDR2 EKD. The V and J ends lost 0 bases and 3 bases, in that order; junction bases with no gene match: 6. This CDR3 spans 19 amino acids. CDR3 region: CACDTVVGDTYWDTRQMFF. As DNA, the CDR3 is TGTGCCTGTGACACCGTGGTGGGGGATACGTACTGGGACACCCGACAGATGTTTTTC.

CDR3 bases: TGTGCCTGTGACACCGTCAAGGGCCTGGGGGATAAGGGGTCCGATAAACTCATCTTT. This codes for CACDTVKGLGDKGSDKLIF. The V call is TRDV2, the J call TRDJ1; 10 bases are a match to TRDD3. This CDR3 has 19 residues. Germline V gene sequence: CDR1 GEAIGNYY, CDR2 EKD. V was clipped by 0 bases and J by 3 bases; unmatched bases: 15.

This clone ranks as medium-sized. The chain combines TRDV2 with TRDJ1, with TRDD3 identical over 9 bases. The CDR3 loop spans 19 amino acids. V was clipped by 0 bases and J by 0 bases; unmatched bases: 13. Germline loops: CDR1 GEAIGNYY, CDR2 EKD. The CDR3 sequence: CACDTLITAGDTDTDKLIF. Written as DNA, the CDR3 is TGTGCCTGTGACACCTTAATAACTGCTGGGGATACGGACACCGATAAACTCATCTTT.

Comments on this clone: The junction differs from germline at one of its ends, possibly a read error. Distinct nucleotide sequences in the sample also encode this CDR3. V is TRDV1 and J is TRDJ1, with TRDD3 identical over 9 bases. Germline assignment: CDR1 TSWWSYY and CDR2 QGS. The CDR3 sequence is 20 residues long. The CDR3 loop reads CALGEGPFPSVLGETDKLIF. The DNA of the CDR3 is TGTGCTCTTGGGGAGGGCCCCTTTCCTTCCGTACTGGGGGAAACCGATAAACTCATCTTC.

This clone was seen only a few times. The rearrangement uses TRDV2 and TRDJ1; 9 bases match TRDD3. The CDR3 is 18 amino acids. Trimming removed 3 bases from V and 0 bases from J; junction bases left unmatched: 13. CDR1 is GEAIGNYY, CDR2 EKD, per germline. The CDR3 protein is CACDPVLGEQMYTDKLIF. Here the CDR3 DNA reads TGTGCCTGTGACCCCGTACTGGGGGAGCAGATGTACACCGATAAACTCATCTTT.

Comments on this clone: This sample also contains other DNA sequences that code for the same CDR3. The chain uses TRDV2 and TRDJ1; 7 bases are a match to TRDD3. V was pared by 2 bases and J by 3 bases, with 14 bases of the junction left unmatched. The CDR3 is 17 amino acids. Germline V gives CDR1 GEAIGNYY, CDR2 EKD. CDR3 residues: CACDKLGDKVNSDKLIF. CDR3 sequence (DNA): TGTGCCTGTGACAAACTTGGGGATAAAGTCAATTCCGATAAACTCATCTTT.

This clone was found a few times. The chain joins TRDV2 to TRDJ1, with 7 bases fitting TRDD3. With V trimmed by 3 bases and J by 3 bases, 12 bases remained unmatched. The germline CDR1 and CDR2 sequences are GEAIGNYY and EKD. The CDR3 has 16 residues. The CDR3 DNA reads TGTGCCTGTGACGGACTGGGGTCCGGACGGGCCGATAAACTCATCTTT. It codes for CACDGLGSGRADKLIF.

This clone was counted only a few times. Other DNA sequences from this sample encode an identical CDR3 as well. The genes are TRDV1 and TRDJ1; TRDD3 aligns across 9 bases. Germline V CDR1 and CDR2: TSWWSYY, QGS. With 0 bases clipped from V and 4 bases from J, the junction kept 18 bases outside the gene matches. The CDR3 has 20 residues. CDR3 bases: TGTGCTCTTGGGGAACTAAGCACCCTAGGCCTGGGGGATCGATGCGATAAACTCATCTTT. This sequence encodes CALGELSTLGLGDRCDKLIF.

A note on this clone: Being one base from a much bigger clone, this may be a read error. The gene calls are TRDV2 and TRDJ3; D not certain. CDR3 length: 15 amino acids. CDR1 and CDR2 (germline): GEAIGNYY, EKD. In nucleotides, the CDR3 is TGTGCCCGTGACGGCCTTTCCTGGGACACCCGACAGATGTTTTTC. As protein: CARDGLSWDTRQMFF.

By proportion, this clone is medium-sized. This rearrangement joins TRDV2 to TRDJ1, with TRDD3 as a possible D gene (6 bases). V was cut by 1 base and J by 0 bases, with 17 bases left in between. The CDR3 totals 17 residues. Germline V gene lookup returns CDR1 GEAIGNYY and CDR2 EKD. The CDR3 is CACDTLLGSQYTDKLIF. DNA for the CDR3: TGTGCCTGTGACACGCTACTGGGTTCCCAGTACACCGATAAACTCATCTTT.

In regard to this clone: Given a far larger clone just one base away, this is likely a sequencing read error. This chain joins TRDV2 and TRDJ1; the D gene is possibly TRDD3 (5 bases). Germline loops: CDR1 GEAIGNYY, CDR2 EKD. The CDR3 runs to 15 residues. CDR3 in amino acids: CACDTLGGATNKLIF. The CDR3 coding sequence is TGTGCCTGTGACACGTTAGGGGGGGCCACCAATAAACTCATCTTT.